The present TCR beta chain was sequenced within a study of post-analysis software for immune sequencing data. Study-level background: Some patients lacked subtype; others had relapsing-remitting, secondary progressive or progressive-relapsing disease.

As regards this clonotype: The antigen remains unidentified.

Study-wide points: Patients showed TRBV5-6, TRBV5-1 and TRBV20-1 among four to six TRBV segments more frequent than in controls. For normalized Chao1 diversity, multiple sclerosis patients scored significantly lower than controls did.

Prepared libraries of TCR beta cDNA carried unique molecular identifiers. Approximately 450,000 cDNA molecules were recovered from an input of about 0.95 to 11 million T cells. TCRdb re-analysed the PCR reads in MiXCR, keeping a single row per CDR3 protein. The sample lists a few hundred thousand distinct CDR3 sequences; 30% to 40% were seen once. Germline V gene data show CDR1 as SGHAT and CDR2 as FQNNGV. This CDR3 spans 16 amino acids. V lost 5 bases, J lost 2 bases, and 10 bases stayed unmatched. V usage is TRBV11-2 and J usage is TRBJ2-7; TRBD2 matches 9 bases. The origin of this receptor is a girl between 2 and 17 years old with multiple sclerosis. What was sequenced was blood. Written as DNA, the CDR3 is TGTGCCAGCAGCGTCACGGGCGGGGGGGCAGCCTACGAGCAGTACTTC. Translating it yields CASSVTGGGAAYEQYF.